The 8 T cell receptor beta chains given below trace back to one sample, sequenced in a study of cytomegalovirus exposure and HLA in healthy donors. The primer mix had 60 Vbeta and 13 Jbeta primers. Repertoires were generated with immunoSEQ multiplex PCR, while TCRdb's copy carries only in-frame clones and drops some. The sample holds some 70,000 clones; around 76% are singletons and the top ten take 3% to 4%. Sequenced sample: PBMCs. The origin of the receptors is a man aged 18 to 29 in good health and CMV-seronegative.

This chain links TRBV5-1 with TRBJ2-5; D is undetermined. Germline CDR1 and CDR2: SGHRS and YFSETQ. V was cut by 5 bases and J by 5 bases, with 10 bases left in between. This CDR3 is 12 amino acids long. CDR3 loop: CASRLPGETQYF. The CDR3 region has the DNA TGCGCCAGCAGGCTGCCCGGGGAGACCCAGTACTTC.

V is TRBV15 and J is TRBJ1-1; D unclear. The CDR3 extends over 13 amino acids. Germline lookup yields CDR1 LNHNV and CDR2 YYDKDF (reference sequence). Trimming pared 0 bases from V and 7 bases from J, leaving 9 bases between. The CDR3 here is CATSREPGLEAFF. Written as DNA, the CDR3 is TGTGCCACCAGCAGAGAACCAGGCCTTGAAGCTTTCTTT.

V and J are TRBV29-1 and TRBJ1-2, with no clear D. The CDR3 covers 15 residues. Germline assignment: CDR1 SQVTM and CDR2 ANQGSEA. The V and J ends lost 3 bases and 0 bases respectively, with 14 bases between them. In DNA form, the CDR3 reads TGCAGCGTTGAGACTCAAGGGAGATCTAACTATGGCTACACCTTC. Residues: CSVETQGRSNYGYTF.

The chain couples TRBV6-6 to TRBJ2-7, with TRBD2 identical over 11 bases. Unmatched junction bases numbered 3, after V lost 6 bases and J lost 2 bases. The CDR3 has 14 residues. CDR1 MNHNY and CDR2 SVGAGI come from the germline V gene (reference sequence). The DNA for the CDR3 is TGTGCCAGCAGGCCGGGACTAGCGGCCTACGAGCAGTACTTC. Protein sequence: CASRPGLAAYEQYF.

The chain uses TRBV5-1 and TRBJ2-7, with D possibly TRBD2 on 7 matching bases. The CDR3 loop spans 15 amino acids. The V gene's germline CDR1 is SGHRS and CDR2 YFSETQ. Trimming shortened V by 0 bases and J by 0 bases, and 10 bases separated the two germline ends. The CDR3 is CASSLVGGPSYEQYF. The CDR3, as DNA: TGCGCCAGCAGCTTGGTGGGGGGGCCCTCCTACGAGCAGTACTTC.

This clone was observed a handful of times. The chain links TRBV6-5 to TRBJ2-2, with a weak D call TRBD2 (5 bases). The CDR3 runs to 15 residues. In germline, CDR1 is MNHEY, CDR2 SVGAGI. Trimming removed 2 bases at V and 4 bases at J, with 11 bases between. Here the CDR3 reads CASSYAEGGTGELFF. Written as DNA, the CDR3 is TGTGCCAGCAGTTACGCCGAGGGTGGCACCGGGGAGCTGTTTTTT.

This clone has just one count. A junction end diverges from the germline sequence, so it may reflect a read error. The J gene is TRBJ2-3, the V gene TRBV5-6; 10 bases agree with TRBD2. Looked up from germline, CDR1 is SGHDT and CDR2 is YYEEEE. The CDR3 spans 12 residues. The CDR3 nucleotides read TGTGCCAGCAGCGCGGGGACTAGCGAAGGGGATTTT. This gives the protein CASSAGTSEGDF.

The V call is TRBV7-7, the J call TRBJ2-3; 7 nucleotides align to TRBD1. The CDR3 contains 16 residues. The trim removed 1 base at V and 0 bases at J, leaving 4 bases unmatched. Per germline, CDR1 SSHAT and CDR2 FNYEAQ (reference sequence). This chain's CDR3 is CASSLGTGPSTDTQYF. The CDR3 DNA sequence: TGTGCCAGCAGCTTAGGGACAGGCCCTAGCACAGATACGCAGTATTTT.